A selection of T cell receptor beta chains follows, all from one sample in a study of Ad26.COV2.S vaccination and SARS-CoV-2 variants. TCRdb keeps only in-frame clones here, not all; method: immunoSEQ multiplex PCR. The sample includes about 450,000 clones, 85% to 90% of them seen just once. The sample here was peripheral blood, taken in a trial of Ad26.COV2.S vaccine versus placebo. The receptor set was obtained from a person aged 18-60 years who received the Ad26.COV2.S COVID-19 vaccine or a placebo. Each CDR3 is given with its conserved first and last residue. D genes are given only for firm matches. Clone size, where shown, is once, few, many, or a class for clones that have expanded.

abundance: NA
d_gene: NA
j_gene: TRBJ2-2
v_gene: TRBV5-4
CDR3nt: TGTGCCAGCAGCTTGGGAGGCCTCACCGGGGAGCTGTTTTTT
CDR3aa: CASSLGGLTGELFF

abundance: NA
d_gene: TRBD1
j_gene: TRBJ1-2
v_gene: TRBV29-1
CDR3nt: TGCAGCGTCCCGAACTCAAGACAGGGGGTGGTGAGCTATGGCTACACCTTC
CDR3aa: CSVPNSRQGVVSYGYTF

abundance: NA
d_gene: NA
j_gene: TRBJ2-3
v_gene: TRBV24-1
CDR3nt: TGTGCCACCAGTGACTCATTCTTCACAGATACGCAGTATTTT
CDR3aa: CATSDSFFTDTQYF

abundance: once
d_gene: TRBD2
j_gene: TRBJ2-3
v_gene: TRBV14
CDR3nt: TGTGCCAGCAGCCAAGATTTCCTGGCGGGAGGGGGCACAGATACGCAGTATTTT
CDR3aa: CASSQDFLAGGGTDTQYF

abundance: NA
d_gene: NA
j_gene: TRBJ1-5
v_gene: TRBV19
CDR3nt: TGTGCCAGTAGGACAGGTCTTCTCGGGCCCCAGCATTTT
CDR3aa: CASRTGLLGPQHF

abundance: few
d_gene: NA
j_gene: TRBJ1-1
v_gene: TRBV3-1/TRBV3-2
CDR3nt: TGTGCCAGCAGCCAAGCAACAGCTAACACTGAAGCTTTCTTT
CDR3aa: CASSQATANTEAFF

abundance: NA
d_gene: TRBD1
j_gene: TRBJ1-5
v_gene: TRBV7-2
CDR3nt: TGTGCCAGCAGCTTTCGACAGGGTTGGAATCAGCCCCAGCATTTT
CDR3aa: CASSFRQGWNQPQHF

abundance: NA
d_gene: NA
j_gene: TRBJ1-1
v_gene: TRBV11-3
CDR3nt: TGTGCCAGCAGCCCTACCTGGGCTGAAGCTTTCTTT
CDR3aa: CASSPTWAEAFF

abundance: NA
d_gene: NA
j_gene: TRBJ1-6
v_gene: TRBV6-6
CDR3nt: TGTGCCAGCAGTTATCCCAACAGGGCGAATTCACCCCTCCACTTT
CDR3aa: CASSYPNRANSPLHF

abundance: NA
d_gene: NA
j_gene: TRBJ1-1
v_gene: TRBV10-3
CDR3nt: TGTGCCATCAGTGGGACAGCCATGAACACTGAAGCTTTCTTT
CDR3aa: CAISGTAMNTEAFF

abundance: NA
d_gene: TRBD1
j_gene: TRBJ2-7
v_gene: TRBV11-1
CDR3nt: TGTGCCAGTCACAGGGGCTCCAGCTCCTACGAGCAGTACTTC
CDR3aa: CASHRGSSSYEQYF

abundance: NA
d_gene: TRBD1
j_gene: TRBJ1-2
v_gene: TRBV7-7
CDR3nt: TGTGCCAGCAGCTTAGTATCGCCGGGACAGGGAAAGGGTTATAACTATGGCTACACCTTC
CDR3aa: CASSLVSPGQGKGYNYGYTF

abundance: NA
d_gene: NA
j_gene: TRBJ1-5
v_gene: TRBV7-2
CDR3nt: TGTGCCAGCAGCCCTAGGGCGGTGGGCGCCAATCAGCCCCAGCATTTT
CDR3aa: CASSPRAVGANQPQHF

abundance: NA
d_gene: NA
j_gene: TRBJ1-1
v_gene: TRBV21-1
CDR3nt: TGTGCCAGCAGCCCTCGGGACAGGGGCCCGGACAGTGAAGCTTTCTTT
CDR3aa: CASSPRDRGPDSEAFF

abundance: few
d_gene: NA
j_gene: TRBJ1-2
v_gene: TRBV12-3/TRBV12-4
CDR3nt: TGTGCCAGCAGACGCGGACCCAACTATGGCTACACCTTC
CDR3aa: CASRRGPNYGYTF

abundance: NA
d_gene: TRBD1
j_gene: TRBJ2-2
v_gene: TRBV5-7
CDR3nt: TGTGCCAGCAGCTGGGGACAGGAGATGACCGGGGAGCTGTTTTTT
CDR3aa: CASSWGQEMTGELFF

abundance: NA
d_gene: TRBD1
j_gene: TRBJ2-1
v_gene: TRBV4-3
CDR3nt: TGCGCCAGCAGCCAAACGGACAGGGGGCGTGGGCCCTACAATGAGCAGTTCTTC
CDR3aa: CASSQTDRGRGPYNEQFF

abundance: NA
d_gene: NA
j_gene: TRBJ1-1
v_gene: TRBV5-6
CDR3nt: TGTGCCAGCAGCTTGGGCGCATTATATATGAACACTGAAGCTTTCTTT
CDR3aa: CASSLGALYMNTEAFF

abundance: NA
d_gene: TRBD1
j_gene: TRBJ1-2
v_gene: TRBV10-3
CDR3nt: TGTGCCATCAGAAGACAGGGGGCGGACTATGGCTACACCTTC
CDR3aa: CAIRRQGADYGYTF

abundance: NA
d_gene: NA
j_gene: TRBJ2-1
v_gene: TRBV7-2
CDR3nt: TGTGCTACCGGAACGAGCTCCTACAATGAGCAGTTCTTC
CDR3aa: CATGTSSYNEQFF

abundance: NA
d_gene: NA
j_gene: TRBJ2-2
v_gene: TRBV7-8
CDR3nt: TGTGCCAGCAGCTTTTGGGGACAGAACACCGGGGAGCTGTTTTTT
CDR3aa: CASSFWGQNTGELFF

abundance: once
d_gene: TRBD1
j_gene: TRBJ1-1
v_gene: TRBV7-2
CDR3nt: TGTGCCAGCAGCCTTAGACCACAGGGGTCTGAAGCTTTCTTT
CDR3aa: CASSLRPQGSEAFF

abundance: NA
d_gene: NA
j_gene: TRBJ1-1
v_gene: TRBV6-2/TRBV6-3
CDR3nt: TGTGCCAGCAGTTACGGACCCCCCCGGCGGGCTTTCTTT
CDR3aa: CASSYGPPRRAFF

abundance: NA
d_gene: NA
j_gene: TRBJ1-5
v_gene: TRBV10-3
CDR3nt: TGTGCCATCAGTGAGTTCCAGCCTAGCAATCAGCCCCAGCATTTT
CDR3aa: CAISEFQPSNQPQHF

abundance: once
d_gene: TRBD1
j_gene: TRBJ1-1
v_gene: TRBV28
CDR3nt: TGTGCCAGCAGTTCCGGGGGACAGTCAGAGGAAGCTTTCTTT
CDR3aa: CASSSGGQSEEAFF

abundance: NA
d_gene: NA
j_gene: TRBJ2-3
v_gene: TRBV19
CDR3nt: TGTGCCAGTAGTCTGACTAGCACAGATACGCAGTATTTT
CDR3aa: CASSLTSTDTQYF

abundance: NA
d_gene: TRBD2
j_gene: TRBJ2-7
v_gene: TRBV28
CDR3nt: TGTGCCAGCAGCTTGGGGGGGATGGGCCACGAGCAGTACTTC
CDR3aa: CASSLGGMGHEQYF

abundance: NA
d_gene: TRBD2
j_gene: TRBJ2-5
v_gene: TRBV5-1
CDR3nt: TGCGCCAGCAGCGCCGGACTAGCGGGAGGGCCGTCAGAGACCCAGTACTTC
CDR3aa: CASSAGLAGGPSETQYF

abundance: NA
d_gene: NA
j_gene: TRBJ2-5
v_gene: TRBV5-6
CDR3nt: TGTGCCAGCAGCTTGGTTGCTCTGAAGACCCAGTACTTC
CDR3aa: CASSLVALKTQYF